Listed below are T cell receptor beta chains from one sample, sequenced in a study of T cell changes during pregnancy in multiple sclerosis. Sequencing was performed with immunoSEQ multiplex PCR; in TCRdb, only in-frame clones are kept and a portion is missing. The data contain 40,000 or so clones, about nine tenths of them seen just once; the ten biggest clones take up about 6.3%. The material sequenced was CD8+ T cells from peripheral blood mononuclear cells, taken in the second trimester of pregnancy. The receptors were sampled from a female donor with multiple sclerosis, enrolled in a pregnancy study. The CDR3 runs from the conserved cysteine through the conserved F or W. The order of the fields is V gene, J gene, D gene, clone size, CDR3 protein, CDR3 DNA. The D gene is left open where the match is weak. Size values are once, few and many counts, or a class for expanded clones, and some rows have none.

>TRBV30|TRBJ2-1|TRBD1|.
CAWSATGGDEQFF
TGTGCCTGGAGTGCGACAGGGGGTGATGAGCAGTTCTTC
>TRBV19|TRBJ1-1|.|.
CASSILGGANTEAFF
TGTGCCAGTAGTATACTCGGAGGAGCGAACACTGAAGCTTTCTTT
>TRBV25-1|TRBJ1-5|.|.
CASSDGTTPGQPQHF
TGTGCCAGCAGTGACGGGACTACCCCCGGACAGCCCCAGCATTTT
>TRBV19|TRBJ2-7|TRBD2|.
CASSIRGGTYEQYF
TGTGCCAGTAGTATCCGGGGGGGAACCTACGAGCAGTACTTC
>TRBV5-1|TRBJ1-1|.|.
CASSPIGEGGTEAFF
TGCGCCAGCAGCCCGATCGGGGAAGGAGGCACTGAAGCTTTCTTT
>TRBV7-9|TRBJ2-7|TRBD2|once
CASSVDPGRSYEQYF
TGTGCCAGCAGCGTCGACCCCGGGAGGTCCTACGAGCAGTACTTC
>TRBV5-5|TRBJ2-7|.|.
CASSSTSGFYEQYF
TGTGCCAGCAGCTCCACCAGCGGATTTTACGAGCAGTACTTC
>TRBV19|TRBJ1-2|TRBD1|.
CASSIIPDRGDGYTF
TGTGCCAGTAGTATAATCCCAGACAGGGGAGATGGCTACACCTTC
>TRBV9|TRBJ2-7|TRBD1|.
CASSVAGTGFDEQYF
TGTGCCAGCAGCGTAGCCGGGACAGGGTTCGACGAGCAGTACTTC
>TRBV7-9|TRBJ2-7|.|.
CASSLGPKNPHYYEQYF
TGTGCCAGCAGCTTAGGACCTAAAAATCCCCACTACTACGAGCAGTACTTC
>TRBV6-5|TRBJ1-2|TRBD1|.
CASSYVDRLYGYTF
TGTGCCAGCAGTTACGTGGACAGGCTCTATGGCTACACCTTC
>TRBV14|TRBJ1-1|.|once
CASSHWTETDLVF
TGTGCCAGCAGCCACTGGACAGAAACCGATTTGGTCTTT
>TRBV27|TRBJ2-1|.|.
CASSLQGPESSYNEQFF
TGTGCCAGCAGCCTACAGGGACCTGAGAGCTCCTACAATGAGCAGTTCTTC
>TRBV19|TRBJ1-5|.|.
CASSTSGTSNQPQHF
TGTGCCAGTAGTACCTCCGGGACAAGCAATCAGCCCCAGCATTTT
>TRBV18|TRBJ2-1|TRBD2|.
CASSPGTSGYNEQFF
TGTGCCAGCTCACCAGGGACTAGCGGGTACAATGAGCAGTTCTTC
>TRBV10-1|TRBJ2-1|TRBD2|.
CASKSGRSDEQFF
TGCGCCAGCAAAAGCGGGAGAAGCGATGAGCAGTTCTTC
>TRBV11-3|TRBJ2-1|.|.
CASSLAGVDEQFF
TGTGCCAGCAGCTTAGCGGGGGTCGATGAGCAGTTCTTC
>TRBV6-5|TRBJ2-7|TRBD1|once
CASSYGQGGYEQYF
TGTGCCAGCAGTTACGGACAGGGGGGGTACGAGCAGTACTTC
>TRBV10-2|TRBJ2-7|TRBD1|.
CASRETGAYEQYF
TGCGCCAGCAGGGAGACAGGGGCCTACGAGCAGTACTTC
>TRBV27|TRBJ2-3|.|.
CASSFAGPLTDTQYF
TGTGCCAGCAGTTTTGCGGGACCCCTCACAGATACGCAGTATTTT
>TRBV7-2|TRBJ1-4|TRBD1|once
CATSPTRQGFFEKLFF
TGTGCCACCAGCCCAACCCGACAGGGATTTTTTGAAAAACTGTTTTTT
>TRBV7-8|TRBJ2-3|TRBD2|.
CASSSMGTSGSSTDTQYF
TGTGCCAGCAGCTCTATGGGAACTAGCGGGAGTAGCACAGATACGCAGTATTTT
>TRBV27|TRBJ1-2|TRBD1|.
CASSPRTGIYGYTF
TGTGCCAGCAGTCCCCGGACAGGGATCTATGGCTACACCTTC
>TRBV5-1|TRBJ2-7|.|.
CASSLEAQAGDEQYF
TGCGCCAGCAGCTTGGAGGCCCAGGCCGGGGACGAGCAGTACTTC
>TRBV27|TRBJ2-1|.|.
CASSAGGGMGEQFF
TGTGCCAGCAGCGCTGGTGGAGGGATGGGTGAGCAGTTCTTC
>TRBV4-3|TRBJ1-1|TRBD1|.
CASSHTPGTGGLNTEAFF
TGCGCCAGCAGCCACACTCCCGGGACAGGGGGCCTGAACACTGAAGCTTTCTTT
>TRBV15|TRBJ2-3|TRBD2|.
CATSRDPGLAEDTQYF
TGTGCCACCAGCAGAGATCCGGGACTAGCCGAAGATACGCAGTATTTT
>TRBV7-7|TRBJ2-1|TRBD2|few
CASSPALSGRAVEQFF
TGTGCCAGCAGCCCCGCCCTTAGCGGGAGGGCCGTAGAGCAGTTCTTC
>TRBV5-5|TRBJ1-1|TRBD1|.
CASSLLRTGWDTEAFF
TGTGCCAGCAGCCTACTGAGGACAGGGTGGGACACTGAAGCTTTCTTT
>TRBV5-6|TRBJ2-1|TRBD2|.
CASSLGLAGTYNEQFF
TGTGCCAGCAGCCTGGGACTAGCGGGGACATACAATGAGCAGTTCTTC
>TRBV5-8|TRBJ1-1|TRBD1|.
CASSPRQGASNTEAFF
TGTGCCAGCAGCCCGCGACAGGGGGCTAGTAACACTGAAGCTTTCTTT
>TRBV12-5|TRBJ1-1|TRBD1|few
CASGLWDSNTEAFF
TGTGCTAGTGGTTTGTGGGACAGTAACACTGAAGCTTTCTTT
>TRBV5-4|TRBJ2-7|TRBD1|.
CASSVDRGSYEQYF
TGTGCCAGCAGCGTTGACAGGGGATCCTACGAGCAGTACTTC
>TRBV27|TRBJ1-1|.|.
CASRDGGGPEAFF
TGTGCCAGCAGGGACGGGGGGGGGCCTGAAGCTTTCTTT
>TRBV5-1|TRBJ1-2|TRBD1|.
CASSPTPGGQGYGYTF
TGCGCCAGCAGCCCAACCCCAGGGGGCCAAGGCTATGGCTACACCTTC
>TRBV29-1|TRBJ1-1|.|.
CSGMTVNTEAFF
TGCAGCGGCATGACAGTAAACACTGAAGCTTTCTTT
>TRBV9|TRBJ2-7|TRBD1|.
CASSGETGVYEQYF
TGTGCCAGCAGCGGGGAGACAGGGGTCTACGAGCAGTACTTC
>TRBV7-9|TRBJ1-1|.|.
CASSLGDTSATEAFF
TGTGCCAGCAGCTTAGGGGACACCTCGGCCACTGAAGCTTTCTTT
>TRBV4-2|TRBJ2-3|.|.
CASSQGLASVGTDTQYF
TGTGCCAGCAGCCAAGGTCTGGCTAGCGTGGGGACAGATACGCAGTATTTT
>TRBV7-9|TRBJ1-3|.|.
CASSLGGSTSGNTIYF
TGTGCCAGCAGCTTGGGGGGATCGACCTCTGGAAACACCATATATTTT
>TRBV27|TRBJ1-1|.|once
CASSLDGGGTEAFF
TGTGCCAGCAGTTTAGACGGGGGGGGGACTGAAGCTTTCTTT
>TRBV9|TRBJ2-2|.|.
CASSVGEKAGELFF
TGTGCCAGCAGCGTTGGGGAGAAGGCCGGGGAGCTGTTTTTT
>TRBV25-1|TRBJ1-2|TRBD1|.
CASSLDRDYGYTF
TGTGCCAGCAGCCTCGACAGGGACTATGGCTACACCTTC
>TRBV7-9|TRBJ2-1|TRBD2|.
CASSPRTSGSSEQFF
TGTGCCAGCAGCCCGCGGACTAGCGGGAGCTCTGAGCAGTTCTTC
>TRBV10-3|TRBJ2-3|TRBD2|.
CAISVASGGVTDTQYF
TGTGCCATCAGTGTGGCTAGCGGGGGGGTCACAGATACGCAGTATTTT
>TRBV29-1|TRBJ1-2|TRBD1|.
CSTRQGNYGYTF
TGCAGCACTAGACAGGGGAACTATGGCTACACCTTC
>TRBV7-2|TRBJ2-1|TRBD2|.
CASARSAGGNNEQFF
TGTGCCTCCGCCAGGTCAGCGGGGGGCAACAATGAGCAGTTCTTC
>TRBV25-1|TRBJ2-5|.|once
CASSDPRSPGDQYF
TGTGCCAGCAGTGACCCCCGGTCACCAGGGGACCAGTACTTC
>TRBV2|TRBJ2-7|.|.
CASSEAGWGVDEQYF
TGTGCCAGCAGTGAAGCGGGGTGGGGAGTGGACGAGCAGTACTTC
>TRBV5-4|TRBJ1-1|.|.
CASSLSVTNTEAFF
TGTGCCAGCAGCTTGTCGGTAACGAACACTGAAGCTTTCTTT
>TRBV7-2|TRBJ1-1|TRBD1|once
CASSLGDRLNTEAFF
TGTGCCAGCAGCTTAGGGGACAGGCTGAACACTGAAGCTTTCTTT
>TRBV9|TRBJ2-7|.|.
CASGSWTNEQYF
TGTGCCAGCGGATCATGGACTAACGAGCAGTACTTC